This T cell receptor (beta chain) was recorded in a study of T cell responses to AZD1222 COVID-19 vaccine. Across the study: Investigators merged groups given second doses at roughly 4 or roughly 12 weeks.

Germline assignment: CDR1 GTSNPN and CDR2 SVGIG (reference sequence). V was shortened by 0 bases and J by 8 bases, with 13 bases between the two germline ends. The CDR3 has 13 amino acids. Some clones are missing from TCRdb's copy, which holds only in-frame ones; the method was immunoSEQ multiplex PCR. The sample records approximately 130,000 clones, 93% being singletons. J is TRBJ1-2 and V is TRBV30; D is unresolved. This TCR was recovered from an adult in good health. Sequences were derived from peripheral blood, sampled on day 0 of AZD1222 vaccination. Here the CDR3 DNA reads TGTGCCTGGAGTGTACAGTTGTCGCGAGGCTACACCTTC. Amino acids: CAWSVQLSRGYTF. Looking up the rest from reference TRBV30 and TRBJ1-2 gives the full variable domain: SQTIHQWPATLVQPVGSPLSLECTVEGTSNPNLYWYRQAAGRGLQLLFYSVGIGQISSEVPQNLSASRPQDRQFILSSKKLLLSDSGFYLCAWSVQLSRGYTFGSGTRLTVV.